The present TCR beta chain was sequenced within a study of blood T cells in healthy people across ages. Study-wide points: Not knowing donor CMV status may have confounded expanded clonotype changes.

Primers used in a second PCR of roughly 7 to 12 cycles were a sample-barcoded 5' primer and a J-beta primer mix. TCRdb reprocessed the 5' RACE reads with MiXCR, giving one entry per CDR3 protein. Here the sample spans approximately 780,000 distinct CDR3 sequences, around 24% being singletons. The CDR3 totals 16 residues. Germline CDR1 and CDR2: SGDLS and YYNGEE. Trimming cost V 6 bases and J 3 bases; bases outside gene matches: 13. As to this clonotype: Its antigen is undetermined.

The same specimen was also included in a second study, on T cells of mothers and their children.

The source material was blood. The receptor comes from a boy aged 5-17 years in good health. The rearrangement joins TRBV9 to TRBJ2-3, with 7 bases that match TRBD2. The CDR3 nucleotides are TGTGCCAGCACCCTACTTGGGGGGGGAGAGACAGATACGCAGTATTTT. It codes for CASTLLGGGETDTQYF.